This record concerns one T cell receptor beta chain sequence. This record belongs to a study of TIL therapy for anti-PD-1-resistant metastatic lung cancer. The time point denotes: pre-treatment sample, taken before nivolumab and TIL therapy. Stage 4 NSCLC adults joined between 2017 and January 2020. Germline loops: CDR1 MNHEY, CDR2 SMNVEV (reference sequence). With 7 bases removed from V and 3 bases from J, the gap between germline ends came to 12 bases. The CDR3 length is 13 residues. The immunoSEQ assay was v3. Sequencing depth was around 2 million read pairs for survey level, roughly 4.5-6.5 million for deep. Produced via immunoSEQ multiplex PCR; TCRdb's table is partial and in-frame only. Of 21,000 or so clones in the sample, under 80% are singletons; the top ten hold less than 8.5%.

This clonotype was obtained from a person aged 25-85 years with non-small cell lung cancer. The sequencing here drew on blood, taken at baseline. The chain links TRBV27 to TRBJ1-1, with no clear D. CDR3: CASTTAPYTEAFF. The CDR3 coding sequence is TGTGCCAGCACCACAGCCCCCTACACTGAAGCTTTCTTT.